The table lists the clone carrying this T cell receptor beta chain with a count of one. The antigen is undetermined. An end of the junction does not agree with germline; a read error may underlie this. Other DNA sequences in this sample translate to the same CDR3. This CDR3 has 12 amino acids. Germline V gene data show CDR1 as LGHDT and CDR2 as YNNKEL (reference sequence). These data belong to a study of Ad26.COV2.S vaccination and SARS-CoV-2 variants. Study-wide results and caveats: It was vaccine recipients, not placebo recipients, who had the higher spike-specific TCR breadth. Using TCR breadth and depth analyses may have led to underestimated total T cell responses. Reportedly, spike-specific CD8+ and CD4+ T cell responses achieved substantial breadth once vaccination had taken place.

The repertoire was sequenced with immunoSEQ multiplex PCR; TCRdb's copy has only in-frame clones and lacks some. This sample has about 180,000 clones, with roughly 89% found just once. The chain recombines TRBV3-1 (or the pseudogene TRBV3-2) with TRBJ2-1; tentative D call: TRBD1 (6 bases). The receptor's source is a human donor who had recovered from COVID-19. This specimen consisted of peripheral blood, obtained after recovery from COVID-19. In DNA form, the CDR3 reads TGTGCCAGCAGCCAGGGGGCGATTAAACGGGTCTTC. The encoded protein is CASSQGAIKRVF.